Included here is one TCR beta chain sequence, with context. The clone's antigen remains unknown. Per-base qualities were not stored, and no clone one base away is much larger. Samples from volunteer blood donors who had recovered from COVID-19 were contributed by a second Seattle source. Whole blood was collected in K2EDTA tubes by collaborating institutions according to the institutions' own protocols. Collaborator samples were shipped for TCRbeta analysis as frozen whole blood, isolated PBMCs, or DNA extracted from either sample type. The immunoSEQ Assay, a bias-controlled multiplex PCR, was used to amplify TCRbeta CDR3 regions from genomic DNA. Per the source publication's procedure: The number of nucleated cells in each sample was estimated from the amplification of reference gene primers within the assay. Sequence reads were collapsed and filtered to measure the absolute abundance of every unique TCRbeta CDR3 rearrangement. For each sample, productive Simpson clonality was calculated as the square root of Simpson's diversity index across productive rearrangements. TCRdb re-hosts the immuneACCESS table, in-frame sequences only. Its copies lack some clones; in the studies checked, an unresolved V gene accounts for under half of them, and the cause for the rest is not known. V and J calls and clone size are copied from that table; D and trimming were computed from the DNA. For this sample there are 200,000 to 250,000 clones; approximately 84% appear just once. Jointly, the top ten make up about 2.9% of the sample.

From V the trimming removes 1 base and from J it removes 8 bases, while the gene matches leave 6 bases of the junction unaccounted for. Including the terminal cysteine and phenylalanine, the CDR3 comprises 14 residues. The CDR3 DNA has 42 bases and is translated from base 1. Per the germline V gene (reference sequence), LGHDT is the CDR1 and YNNKEL is the CDR2. The data belong to a study of blood T cell repertoires in COVID-19 (TCRdb year 2020). Describing the broader study: The collaborator samples originated in the United States, Italy and Spain and spanned the acute and convalescent phases of COVID-19. The samples were drawn from the first 160 participants of the ongoing ImmuneRACE study and from 1,254 subjects provided by 6 global collaborators. The prospective study material was composed of cDNA or gDNA derived from T cells, B-cell-depleted T cells, or PBMCs. The sample metadata nearly always contained a de-identified subject ID, COVID-19 status, age in years and sex. A freely available public database, intended as a resource for researchers studying the immune response to SARS-CoV-2, is where the repertoires were released. Deeply sampled blood TCRbeta repertoires from subjects exposed to, actively infected with, or recovered from COVID-19 were included in the dataset. Where available, HLA class I and class II types were obtained from metadata supplied by the sample provider rather than from assay-based typing. Broader findings and caveats from the paper: The amount of clinical and demographic metadata varied by source and participant and was provided uncurated.

Input material: peripheral blood. The sequence came from a woman between 25 and 40 years old who had recovered from COVID-19. Recombination linked TRBV3-1 (or the pseudogene TRBV3-2) to TRBJ1-2, and 8 junction bases match TRBD1. The DNA reads TGTGCCAGCAGCCAAGCTCAGACAGGGGCAGGCTACACCTTC. This yields the protein CASSQAQTGAGYTF.